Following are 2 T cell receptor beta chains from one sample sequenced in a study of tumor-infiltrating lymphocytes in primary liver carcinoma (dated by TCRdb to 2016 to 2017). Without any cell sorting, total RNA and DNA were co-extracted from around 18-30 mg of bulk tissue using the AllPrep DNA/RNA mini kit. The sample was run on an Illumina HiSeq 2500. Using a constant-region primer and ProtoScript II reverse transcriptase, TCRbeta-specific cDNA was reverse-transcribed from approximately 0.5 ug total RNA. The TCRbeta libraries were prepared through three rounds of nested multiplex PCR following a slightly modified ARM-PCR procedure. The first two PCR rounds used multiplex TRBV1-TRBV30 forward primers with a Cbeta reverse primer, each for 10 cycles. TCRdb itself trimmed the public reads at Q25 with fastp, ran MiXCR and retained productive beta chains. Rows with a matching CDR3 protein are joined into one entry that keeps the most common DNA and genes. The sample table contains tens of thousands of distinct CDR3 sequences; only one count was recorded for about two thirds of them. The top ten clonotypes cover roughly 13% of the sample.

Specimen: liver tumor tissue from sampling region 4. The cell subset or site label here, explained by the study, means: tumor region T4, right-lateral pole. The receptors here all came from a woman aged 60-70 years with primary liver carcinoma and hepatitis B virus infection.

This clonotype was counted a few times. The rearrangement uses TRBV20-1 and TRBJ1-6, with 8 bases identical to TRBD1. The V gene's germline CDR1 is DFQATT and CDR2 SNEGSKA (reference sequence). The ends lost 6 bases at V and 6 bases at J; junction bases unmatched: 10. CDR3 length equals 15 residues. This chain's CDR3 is CSASPTGGSNSPLHF. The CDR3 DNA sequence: TGCAGTGCATCCCCTACAGGGGGAAGTAATTCACCCCTCCACTTT.

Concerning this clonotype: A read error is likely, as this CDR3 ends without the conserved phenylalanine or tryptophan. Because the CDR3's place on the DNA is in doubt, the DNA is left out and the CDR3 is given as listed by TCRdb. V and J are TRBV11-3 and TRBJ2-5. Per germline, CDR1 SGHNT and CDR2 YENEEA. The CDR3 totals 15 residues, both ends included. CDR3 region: CASSTRRGYQETRYS.